A selection of T cell receptor beta chains follows, all from one sample in a study of Ad26.COV2.S vaccination and SARS-CoV-2 variants. Repertoires were generated with immunoSEQ multiplex PCR, while TCRdb's copy carries only in-frame clones and drops some. The repertoire has about 390,000 clones, approximately 90% of them found once; the top ten carry roughly 3.5%. The sequencing here drew on peripheral blood, taken in a trial of Ad26.COV2.S vaccine versus placebo. These receptors came from a person between 18 and 59 years old who received the Ad26.COV2.S COVID-19 vaccine or a placebo. The CDR3 runs from the conserved cysteine through the conserved F or W. Fields, in order: D gene, V gene, J gene, CDR3 protein, CDR3 DNA. The D gene is left open where the match is weak.

D gene: NA
V gene: TRBV30
J gene: TRBJ1-1
CDR3 protein: CALRITNTEAFF
CDR3 DNA: TGTGCCCTAAGGATTACGAACACTGAAGCTTTCTTT

D gene: NA
V gene: TRBV19
J gene: TRBJ2-3
CDR3 protein: CASSGYSSTDTQYF
CDR3 DNA: TGTGCCAGTAGCGGATACTCTAGCACAGATACGCAGTATTTT

D gene: TRBD1
V gene: TRBV7-9
J gene: TRBJ2-1
CDR3 protein: CASSSGTGTYNEQFF
CDR3 DNA: TGTGCCAGCAGCTCCGGGACAGGGACGTACAATGAGCAGTTCTTC

D gene: TRBD1
V gene: TRBV4-3
J gene: TRBJ1-2
CDR3 protein: CASSQEIDRDRAVFYGYTF
CDR3 DNA: TGCGCCAGCAGCCAAGAGATAGATAGAGACAGGGCTGTTTTCTATGGCTACACCTTC

D gene: NA
V gene: TRBV11-1
J gene: TRBJ2-5
CDR3 protein: CASTPGGGPGETQYF
CDR3 DNA: TGTGCCAGCACGCCAGGGGGGGGCCCTGGAGAGACCCAGTACTTC

D gene: TRBD1
V gene: TRBV6-1
J gene: TRBJ2-7
CDR3 protein: CASSADWTGSPSYEQYF
CDR3 DNA: TGTGCCAGCAGTGCAGACTGGACAGGGTCCCCCTCCTACGAGCAGTACTTC

D gene: NA
V gene: TRBV7-9
J gene: TRBJ2-3
CDR3 protein: CASSFGGFRDTQYF
CDR3 DNA: TGTGCCAGCAGCTTTGGGGGGTTCAGAGATACGCAGTATTTT

D gene: NA
V gene: TRBV2
J gene: TRBJ2-2
CDR3 protein: CASSETGIRNTGELFF
CDR3 DNA: TGTGCCAGCAGTGAAACAGGGATCCGGAACACCGGGGAGCTGTTTTTT

D gene: NA
V gene: TRBV5-1
J gene: TRBJ1-4
CDR3 protein: CASSLYQGRSNEKLFF
CDR3 DNA: TGCGCCAGCAGCTTGTATCAGGGACGATCAAATGAAAAACTGTTTTTT

D gene: NA
V gene: TRBV6-5
J gene: TRBJ1-6
CDR3 protein: CASRHENSPLHF
CDR3 DNA: TGTGCCAGCAGGCACGAAAATTCACCCCTCCACTTT

D gene: TRBD2
V gene: TRBV11-2
J gene: TRBJ2-6
CDR3 protein: CASSPGVLAGLLWTNVLTF
CDR3 DNA: TGTGCCAGCAGCCCAGGGGTTTTAGCGGGATTACTCTGGACCAACGTCCTGACTTTC

D gene: TRBD1
V gene: TRBV7-2
J gene: TRBJ2-1
CDR3 protein: CASSPLGQGANEQFF
CDR3 DNA: TGTGCCAGCAGCCCTTTAGGACAGGGGGCAAATGAGCAGTTCTTC

D gene: NA
V gene: TRBV7-9
J gene: TRBJ1-3
CDR3 protein: CASSLVSGNTIYF
CDR3 DNA: TGTGCCAGCAGCTTAGTTTCTGGAAACACCATATATTTT

D gene: NA
V gene: TRBV12-5
J gene: TRBJ2-5
CDR3 protein: CASGLGNEETQYF
CDR3 DNA: TGTGCTAGTGGTTTGGGCAATGAAGAGACCCAGTACTTC